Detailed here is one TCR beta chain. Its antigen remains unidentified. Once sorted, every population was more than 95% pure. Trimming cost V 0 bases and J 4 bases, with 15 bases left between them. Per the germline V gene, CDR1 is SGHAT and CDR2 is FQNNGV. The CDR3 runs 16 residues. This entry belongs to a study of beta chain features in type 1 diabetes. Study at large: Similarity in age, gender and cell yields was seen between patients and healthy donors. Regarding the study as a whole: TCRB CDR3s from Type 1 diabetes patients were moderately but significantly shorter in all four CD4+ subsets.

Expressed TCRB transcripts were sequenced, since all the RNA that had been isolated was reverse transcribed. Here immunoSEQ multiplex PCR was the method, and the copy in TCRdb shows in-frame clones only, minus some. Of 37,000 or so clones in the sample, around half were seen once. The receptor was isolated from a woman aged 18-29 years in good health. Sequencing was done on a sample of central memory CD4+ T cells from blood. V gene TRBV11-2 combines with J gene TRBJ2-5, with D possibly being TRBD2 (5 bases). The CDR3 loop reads CASSLEVLARGETQYF. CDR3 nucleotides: TGTGCCAGCAGCTTAGAGGTACTGGCCCGGGGAGAGACCCAGTACTTC.